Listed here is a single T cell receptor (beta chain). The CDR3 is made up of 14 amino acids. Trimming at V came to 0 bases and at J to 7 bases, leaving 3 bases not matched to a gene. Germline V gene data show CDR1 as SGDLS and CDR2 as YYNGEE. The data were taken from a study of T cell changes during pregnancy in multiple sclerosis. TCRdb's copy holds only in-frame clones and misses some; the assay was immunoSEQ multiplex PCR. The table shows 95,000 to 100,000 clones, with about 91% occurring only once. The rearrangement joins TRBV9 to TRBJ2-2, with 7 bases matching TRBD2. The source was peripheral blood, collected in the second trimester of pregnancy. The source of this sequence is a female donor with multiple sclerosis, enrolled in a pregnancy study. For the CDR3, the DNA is TGTGCCAGCAGCGTAGGGGGAGGGGTCGGGGAGCTGTTTTTT. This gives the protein CASSVGGGVGELFF. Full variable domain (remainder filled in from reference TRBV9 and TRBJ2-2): DSGVTQTPKHLITATGQRVTLRCSPRSGDLSVYWYQQSLDQGLQFLIQYYNGEERAKGNILERFSAQQFPDLHSELNLSSLELGDSALYFCASSVGGGVGELFFGEGSRLTVL.